The 5 T cell receptor beta chains given below trace back to one sample, sequenced in a study of T cell changes during pregnancy in multiple sclerosis. Assay: immunoSEQ multiplex PCR; the TCRdb copy retains only in-frame clones and omits some. Counted here are approximately 32,000 clones, roughly nine tenths occurring once; the ten biggest clones make up about 4.8%. This specimen was CD8+ T cells from peripheral blood mononuclear cells, taken in the first trimester of pregnancy. These receptors all come from a female donor with multiple sclerosis, enrolled in a pregnancy study.

The chain combines TRBV14 with TRBJ1-2, with a weak D call TRBD1 (5 bases). This CDR3 is built from 13 residues. With 4 bases removed from V and 6 bases from J, the gap between germline ends came to 12 bases. Germline CDR1 reads SGHDN; CDR2 reads FVKESK. CDR3 in amino acids: CASSRGGIHGYTF. The CDR3 nucleotides read TGTGCCAGCAGCCGGGGGGGGATCCATGGCTACACCTTC.

The rearrangement uses TRBV5-4 and TRBJ2-7; 9 bases line up with TRBD1. Per germline, CDR1 SGHNT and CDR2 YYREEE (reference sequence). Unmatched junction bases numbered 8, after V lost 4 bases and J lost 6 bases. The CDR3 runs 14 residues. The chain's CDR3 is CASSPDRGNFEQYF. Written as DNA, the CDR3 is TGTGCCAGCAGCCCGGACAGGGGTAATTTCGAGCAGTACTTC.

The rearrangement links TRBV28 to TRBJ2-7; 8 bases are a match to TRBD1. CDR1 is MDHEN, CDR2 SYDVKM, per germline. The CDR3 has 17 amino acids. The junction had 16 bases not matched to a gene; V was cut back by 6 bases and J by 3 bases. The CDR3 loop reads CASSALDDGTGNYEQYF. The CDR3 DNA reads TGTGCCAGCAGCGCCTTAGACGATGGGACAGGAAACTACGAGCAGTACTTC.

The V gene is TRBV28, the J gene TRBJ2-5, with D perhaps TRBD2 (5 bases). Germline CDR1 and CDR2: MDHEN and SYDVKM. Trimming took 2 bases from V and 4 from J, leaving 11 bases between them. The CDR3 has 14 amino acids. The CDR3 loop reads CASSLPGMGETQYF. CDR3 DNA: TGTGCCAGCAGTTTACCCGGGATGGGAGAGACCCAGTACTTC.

The J gene is TRBJ2-2, the V gene TRBV19; 7 positions agree with TRBD1. V was pared by 7 bases and J by 7 bases, with 12 bases of the junction left unmatched. This CDR3 region has 15 residues. Germline loops: CDR1 LNHDA, CDR2 SQIVND (reference sequence). This CDR3 reads CASTVTQGVNGELFF. CDR3 DNA sequence: TGTGCCAGTACAGTTACCCAGGGGGTGAACGGGGAGCTGTTTTTT. The complete variable domain, with remaining parts taken from reference TRBV19 and TRBJ2-2, reads DGGITQSPKYLFRKEGQNVTLSCEQNLNHDAMYWYRQDPGQGLRLIYYSQIVNDFQKGDIAEGYSVSREKKESFPLTVTSAQKNPTAFYLCASTVTQGVNGELFFGEGSRLTVL.